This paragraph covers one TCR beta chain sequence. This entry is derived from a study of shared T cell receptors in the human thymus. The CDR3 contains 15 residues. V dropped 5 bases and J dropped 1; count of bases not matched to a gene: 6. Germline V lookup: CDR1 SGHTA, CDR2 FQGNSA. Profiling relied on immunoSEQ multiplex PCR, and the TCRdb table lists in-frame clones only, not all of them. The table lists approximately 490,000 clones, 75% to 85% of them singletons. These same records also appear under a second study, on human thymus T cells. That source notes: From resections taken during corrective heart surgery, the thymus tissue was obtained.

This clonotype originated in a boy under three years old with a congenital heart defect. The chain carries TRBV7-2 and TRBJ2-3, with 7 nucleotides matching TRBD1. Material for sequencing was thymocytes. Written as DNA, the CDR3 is TGTGCCAGCAGCAATCCCGGGACAGGCACAGATACGCAGTATTTT. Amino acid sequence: CASSNPGTGTDTQYF. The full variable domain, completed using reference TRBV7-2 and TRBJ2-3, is GAGVSQSPSNKVTEKGKDVELRCDPISGHTALYWYRQSLGQGLEFLIYFQGNSAPDKSGLPSDRFSAERTGGSVSTLTIQRTQQEDSAVYLCASSNPGTGTDTQYFGPGTRLTVL.